These 27 T cell receptor beta chains share one sample of origin, sequenced in a study of graft-versus-host responses after intestinal transplantation. Sequenced by immunoSEQ multiplex PCR; TCRdb stores in-frame clones only, minus some. The sample lists approximately 99,000 clones, 90% to 95% occurring once. Their recognized antigens are unknown. This specimen was unstimulated CD4+ T cells sorted from spleen or lymph node cells, taken before transplant. These receptors all come from a human donor who was the organ donor for an intestinal transplant.

This clone was detected only once. This chain links TRBV7-2 with TRBJ1-2; D unclear. The V gene's germline CDR1 is SGHTA and CDR2 FQGNSA. V was trimmed by 4 bases and J by 2 bases, leaving 8 bases between them. The CDR3 has 13 amino acids. The CDR3 loop is CASSSQPNYGYTF. The CDR3 region has the DNA TGTGCCAGCAGCTCACAGCCAAACTATGGCTACACCTTC.

As regards this clone: This CDR3 is also generated by other DNA sequences in the sample. The CDR3 DNA is TGTGCCAGCAGTTTGACCGGGACAGGGGCCTACGAGCAGTACTTC. Amino acids: CASSLTGTGAYEQYF. The chain employs TRBV28 and TRBJ2-7; 10 bases agree with TRBD1. Germline trimming cut 3 bases from V and 2 bases from J; bases unmatched to any gene: 4. The length of the CDR3 is 15 residues. Looked up from germline, CDR1 is MDHEN and CDR2 is SYDVKM.

This chain uses TRBV15 with TRBJ2-5; 10 bases are a match to TRBD1. Germline V gene data show CDR1 as LNHNV and CDR2 as YYDKDF (reference sequence). The CDR3 contains 16 residues. The V and J ends lost 2 bases and 7 bases, in that order; junction bases with no gene match: 10. CDR3 protein: CATSRYRDRGYGTQYF. CDR3 DNA sequence: TGTGCCACCAGCAGATACCGGGACAGGGGATATGGGACCCAGTACTTC.

The chain is built from TRBV5-1 and TRBJ2-2; maybe TRBD1 (6 bases). This CDR3 has 16 amino acids. The germline V and J ends were trimmed by 4 bases and 3 bases, with 16 bases remaining between them. CDR1 and CDR2 (germline): SGHRS, YFSETQ. The CDR3 region is CASSPTTGFYTGELFF. As DNA, the CDR3 is TGCGCCAGCAGCCCAACGACAGGTTTTTACACCGGGGAGCTGTTTTTT.

This chain joins TRBV5-1 and TRBJ2-1, with D perhaps TRBD1 (6 bases). This CDR3 comprises 15 residues. Germline CDR1 and CDR2: SGHRS and YFSETQ. The ends were cut back, 0 bases at V and 5 bases at J, with 12 bases in the middle. CDR3 amino acids: CASSLDTGPHNEQFF. In DNA, the CDR3 is TGCGCCAGCAGCTTGGACACAGGGCCGCACAATGAGCAGTTCTTC.

The chain links TRBV4-2 to TRBJ1-2; no reliable D call. CDR3 size: 14 residues. Germline CDR1 is LGHNA and CDR2 is YNFKEQ. Trimming removed 0 bases from V and 3 bases from J, with 8 bases in between. CDR3 residues: CASSQDTGDYGYTF. CDR3 sequence (DNA): TGTGCCAGCAGCCAAGACACCGGGGACTATGGCTACACCTTC.

The chain is built from TRBV11-1 and TRBJ2-1; 7 nucleotides match TRBD2. There are 16 residues in the CDR3. Germline CDR1 and CDR2: SGHAT and FQDESV (reference sequence). The ends lost 2 bases at V and 0 bases at J; junction bases unmatched: 4. The CDR3 DNA reads TGTGCCAGCAGCTTAACGCGGGGGACCTCCTACAATGAGCAGTTCTTC. It yields the protein CASSLTRGTSYNEQFF.

The chain joins TRBV4-3 to TRBJ2-3, with 9 bases aligning to TRBD2. This CDR3 is 15 amino acids long. Germline loops: CDR1 LGHNA, CDR2 YSLEER. With V trimmed by 2 bases and J by 0 bases, 0 bases remained unmatched. The CDR3, as DNA: TGCGCCAGCAGCCAACTAGCGGGGAGCACAGATACGCAGTATTTT. This translates into CASSQLAGSTDTQYF.

The J gene is TRBJ2-2, the V gene TRBV7-3; 11 bases line up with TRBD2. Germline V CDR1 and CDR2: SGHTA, FQGTGA. The J segment lost 4 bases and the V segment lost 5 bases, leaving 9 bases of the junction unmatched. This CDR3 region has 17 residues. CDR3 protein: CASSRRASGGPTGELFF. CDR3 in DNA: TGTGCCAGCAGCCGGAGGGCTAGCGGGGGGCCCACCGGGGAGCTGTTTTTT.

In this sample, this clone turned up once. The chain carries TRBV7-2 and TRBJ1-2, with D possibly TRBD1 on 6 matching bases. Trimming took 7 bases from V and 4 from J, leaving 13 bases between them. Germline CDR1 SGHTA, CDR2 FQGNSA. This CDR3 is 13 amino acids long. CDR3 nucleotides: TGTGCCAGCAAATTAGGGGGGGTCTATGGCTACACCTTC. It encodes CASKLGGVYGYTF.

This clone was seen once. The chain recombines TRBV30 with TRBJ2-7; maybe TRBD2 (6 bases). V was cut by 3 bases and J by 4 bases, with 13 bases left in between. Germline-derived CDR1 and CDR2 are GTSNPN and SVGIG (reference sequence). There are 13 residues in the CDR3. Written as DNA, the CDR3 is TGTGCCTGGAGCGGGGGAAGGTTATACGAGCAGTACTTC. This encodes CAWSGGRLYEQYF.

The chain joins TRBV7-2 to TRBJ1-2, with 9 positions matching TRBD1. The ends lost 5 bases at V and 1 base at J; junction bases unmatched: 11. The CDR3 loop spans 17 amino acids. Germline V gene lookup returns CDR1 SGHTA and CDR2 FQGNSA. The CDR3 region is CASSLLPTGGGNYGYTF. The CDR3 DNA sequence: TGTGCCAGCAGCCTACTGCCGACAGGGGGTGGTAACTATGGCTACACCTTC.

Concerning this clone itself: Mismatch with germline at one junction end may stem from a read error. The chain uses TRBV7-7 and TRBJ2-5, with 13 bases identical to TRBD2. The CDR3 length is 17 residues. CDR1 and CDR2 from the germline V gene are SSHAT and FNYEAQ (reference sequence). CDR3 in DNA: TGTGCTAGCAGCTCCCCTAGACTAGCGGGGGGATCAGAGACCCAGTACTTC. It translates to CASSSPRLAGGSETQYF.

The gene calls are TRBV5-1 and TRBJ2-7; 10 bases line up with TRBD1. The CDR3 loop spans 17 amino acids. Germline CDR1 reads SGHRS; CDR2 reads YFSETQ. The trim removed 1 base at V and 3 bases at J, leaving 10 bases unmatched. The chain's CDR3 is CASSLMLARDRGYEQYF. CDR3 nucleotides: TGCGCCAGCAGCTTGATGTTGGCCCGGGACAGGGGCTACGAGCAGTACTTC. Drawing the rest from reference TRBV5-1 and TRBJ2-7, the complete variable domain is KAGVTQTPRYLIKTRGQQVTLSCSPISGHRSVSWYQQTPGQGLQFLFEYFSETQRNKGNFPGRFSGRQFSNSRSEMNVSTLELGDSALYLCASSLMLARDRGYEQYFGPGTRLTVT.

The chain links TRBV29-1 to TRBJ1-1; the D gene is possibly TRBD1 (5 bases). The germline V and J ends were trimmed by 4 bases and 1 base, with 10 bases remaining between them. The CDR3 length is 13 residues. Germline V lookup: CDR1 SQVTM, CDR2 ANQGSEA. CDR3 amino acids: CSVADGQNTEAFF. CDR3 coding DNA: TGCAGCGTTGCGGACGGACAGAACACTGAAGCTTTCTTT. Full variable domain (missing parts from reference TRBV29-1 and TRBJ1-1): SAVISQKPSRDICQRGTSLTIQCQVDSQVTMMFWYRQQPGQSLTLIATANQGSEATYESGFVIDKFPISRPNLTFSTLTVSNMSPEDSSIYLCSVADGQNTEAFFGQGTRLTVV.

This chain joins TRBV19 and TRBJ1-5; D is possibly TRBD1 (6 bases). V dropped 9 bases and J dropped 5 bases, with 14 bases sitting between them. The CDR3 sequence is 13 residues long. CDR1 and CDR2 (germline): LNHDA, SQIVND (reference sequence). The CDR3 here is CASRQVWDQPQHF. The CDR3 region has the DNA TGTGCCAGCCGACAGGTCTGGGATCAGCCCCAGCATTTT.

The chain employs TRBV6-5 and TRBJ1-1, with TRBD1 matching 9 bases. The trim removed 6 bases at V and 5 bases at J, leaving 7 bases unmatched. This CDR3 is built from 14 residues. Germline CDR1 MNHEY, CDR2 SVGAGI. CDR3 nucleotide sequence: TGTGCCAGCAGGGAAGACAGGGGGTGGACTGAAGCTTTCTTT. This codes for CASREDRGWTEAFF.

The chain is built from TRBV4-2 and TRBJ1-1; TRBD1 matches at 7 bases. The germline CDR1 and CDR2 sequences are LGHNA and YNFKEQ. V dropped 3 bases and J dropped 2; count of bases not matched to a gene: 9. The CDR3 is 16 amino acids. CDR3 in DNA: TGTGCCAGCAGCCAGCCGCGTCACAGGGGTAACACTGAAGCTTTCTTT. As protein: CASSQPRHRGNTEAFF.

V usage is TRBV10-3 and J usage is TRBJ1-1, with D possibly matching TRBD1 (6 bases). The CDR3 runs 16 residues. Trimming stripped 2 bases from V and 6 bases from J, with 19 bases between. Germline V gives CDR1 ENHRY, CDR2 SYGVKD. The CDR3 protein is CAISELLSRGGSEAFF. In DNA, the CDR3 is TGTGCCATCAGTGAGCTTCTCTCCAGGGGAGGGTCTGAAGCTTTCTTT.

This chain connects TRBV7-8 to TRBJ2-7, with a tentative D call TRBD1 (5 bases). V lost 3 bases to trimming and J lost 3 bases, with 21 bases between them. The CDR3 length is 17 residues. Germline values: CDR1 SGHVS, CDR2 FQNEAQ. The CDR3 here is CASSLGGAAKALYEQYF. The CDR3 DNA follows: TGTGCCAGCAGCTTGGGTGGGGCAGCTAAGGCACTCTACGAGCAGTACTTC.

The rearrangement uses TRBV7-8 and TRBJ2-5, with a weak D call TRBD2 (6 bases). Germline loops: CDR1 SGHVS, CDR2 FQNEAQ. Trimming took off 3 bases at V and 4 bases at J, with 12 bases between the two ends. CDR3 length: 14 amino acids. CDR3 in DNA: TGTGCCAGCAGCTTCGGCGTGGGGGGAGAGACCCAGTACTTC. Translating gives CASSFGVGGETQYF. The full variable domain, with the rest looked up from reference TRBV7-8 and TRBJ2-5, is GAGVSQSPRYKVAKRGQDVALRCDPISGHVSLFWYQQALGQGPEFLTYFQNEAQLDKSGLPSDRFFAERPEGSVSTLKIQRTQQEDSAVYLCASSFGVGGETQYFGPGTRLLVL.

This chain joins TRBV9 and TRBJ2-2, with 7 nucleotides matching TRBD2. V shed 4 bases and J 4 bases; nucleotides not matched to a gene: 7. The CDR3 runs 15 residues. Germline values: CDR1 SGDLS, CDR2 YYNGEE. DNA of the CDR3: TGTGCCAGCAGCCTTCGTGGGGGGGGCACCGGGGAGCTGTTTTTT. It translates to CASSLRGGGTGELFF.

This sequence joins TRBV5-1 and TRBJ1-2, with TRBD1 as a possible D gene (5 bases). The ends were cut back, 7 bases at V and 4 bases at J, with 17 bases in the middle. Germline assignment: CDR1 SGHRS and CDR2 YFSETQ. The CDR3 is 14 amino acids. The DNA for the CDR3 is TGCGCCAGCCCACGGGGCGGGCGGGGCTATGGCTACACCTTC. Protein sequence: CASPRGGRGYGYTF. Full variable domain (outside the CDR3, taken from reference TRBV5-1 and TRBJ1-2): KAGVTQTPRYLIKTRGQQVTLSCSPISGHRSVSWYQQTPGQGLQFLFEYFSETQRNKGNFPGRFSGRQFSNSRSEMNVSTLELGDSALYLCASPRGGRGYGYTFGSGTRLTVV.

The chain carries TRBV9 and TRBJ2-5; the match to TRBD2 covers 10 bases. The CDR3 covers 16 residues. CDR1 and CDR2 from the germline V gene are SGDLS and YYNGEE. Trimming removed 4 bases from V and 1 base from J; junction bases left unmatched: 7. Written as DNA, the CDR3 is TGTGCCAGCAGCCCACCCGGACTAGCGGCCCAAGAGACCCAGTACTTC. The encoded protein is CASSPPGLAAQETQYF.

The table lists this clone with a few counts. The genes are TRBV10-3 and TRBJ1-1; TRBD1 matches at 8 bases. The CDR3 extends over 15 amino acids. CDR1 and CDR2 from the germline V gene are ENHRY and SYGVKD. The J segment lost 4 bases and the V segment lost 6 bases, leaving 10 bases of the junction unmatched. CDR3 protein: CAIRGSTTGVTEAFF. The CDR3 coding sequence is TGTGCCATCAGGGGATCGACGACAGGGGTCACTGAAGCTTTCTTT.

This clone was counted only a few times. This rearrangement joins TRBV27 to TRBJ2-1; the match to TRBD2 covers 11 bases. J lost 3 bases, V lost 6 bases, and 7 bases had no gene match. This CDR3 region has 16 residues. The germline CDR1 and CDR2 sequences are MNHEY and SMNVEV (reference sequence). CDR3: CASSGSGGGLYNEQFF. The CDR3 bases are TGTGCCAGCAGCGGTAGCGGGGGGGGTCTCTACAATGAGCAGTTCTTC.

V is TRBV11-2 and J is TRBJ1-2; 11 bases line up with TRBD1. Trimming cost V 5 bases and J 4 bases; bases outside gene matches: 12. In germline, CDR1 is SGHAT, CDR2 FQNNGV. The CDR3 contains 17 residues. The CDR3 sequence is CASSPDRGRRGGYGYTF. For the CDR3, the DNA is TGTGCCAGCAGCCCGGACAGGGGGCGGCGGGGTGGCTATGGCTACACCTTC.